Below are 3 T cell receptor beta chains sequenced from a single sample in a study of T cells in Graves' hyperthyroidism and ophthalmopathy. Researchers took RNA transcripts and amplified the TCR beta CDR3 regions from them. The TCR CDR3 first-round RT-PCR relied on the HTBI primer set. TCRdb reprocessed the multiplex PCR reads via MiXCR and lists one record per CDR3 protein. This table holds 340,000 or so distinct CDR3 sequences, about 20% found once. Sequenced material: blood. The receptor source for this set is a woman aged 50 to 60 with Graves' hyperthyroidism.

This sequence joins TRBV5-1 and TRBJ1-4, with a weak D call TRBD1 (5 bases). Germline values: CDR1 SGHRS, CDR2 YFSETQ. Trimming shortened V by 4 bases and J by 6 bases, and 13 bases separated the two germline ends. This CDR3 contains 14 residues. CDR3 amino acids: CASSHGRGYEKLFF. In DNA form, the CDR3 reads TGCGCCAGCAGCCACGGGCGGGGCTATGAAAAACTGTTTTTT.

This clonotype was seen many times. The rearrangement links TRBV6-6 to TRBJ1-2; TRBD1 aligns across 7 bases. V trimming: 0 bases; J trimming: 4 bases; junction bases outside the gene matches: 5. Germline V gene sequence: CDR1 MNHNY, CDR2 SVGAGI (reference sequence). The CDR3 loop spans 15 amino acids. The CDR3 DNA reads as TGTGCCAGCAGTTACTCTCAGGGGGAGGGCTATGGCTACACCTTC. Translated: CASSYSQGEGYGYTF.

The chain carries TRBV5-4 and TRBJ2-7, with 7 bases aligning to TRBD1. This CDR3 spans 16 amino acids. Trimming took 3 bases from V and 1 from J; bases not matched to a gene: 10. Germline V gene lookup returns CDR1 SGHNT and CDR2 YYREEE (reference sequence). The CDR3 DNA follows: TGTGCCAGCAGCTCCCTATCGACAGGGACGTCCTACGAGCAGTACTTC. Translation gives CASSSLSTGTSYEQYF.